These 13 T cell receptor beta chains were all obtained from the same sample, sequenced in a study of OX40 agonist ivuxolimab in advanced cancers. The data were produced by immunoSEQ multiplex PCR, yet TCRdb's version contains in-frame clones alone and is incomplete. The sample records tens of thousands of clones, about four fifths being singletons. The sequencing here drew on CD4+ or CD8+ T cells sorted from blood, taken in a trial of the OX40 agonist ivuxolimab. The receptors were gathered from an adult with an advanced solid tumor such as melanoma, head and neck, liver or kidney cancer.

This chain connects TRBV6-6 to TRBJ1-1; D not resolved. Germline loops: CDR1 MNHNY, CDR2 SVGAGI (reference sequence). The CDR3 consists of 13 residues. Trimming stripped 4 bases from V and 2 bases from J, with 8 bases between. The CDR3 spells CASSLGGNTEAFF. In DNA, the CDR3 is TGTGCCAGCAGTTTGGGTGGAAACACTGAAGCTTTCTTT.

This chain connects TRBV2 to TRBJ2-7; D may be TRBD1 or TRBD2 (5 bases each). V lost 4 bases to trimming and J lost 9 bases, with 19 bases between them. CDR1 SNHLY and CDR2 FYNNEI come from the germline V gene. CDR3 size: 14 residues. CDR3: CASSVQGTANGQYF. The CDR3 DNA follows: TGTGCCAGCAGTGTGCAAGGGACCGCCAACGGGCAGTACTTC.

The V call is TRBV12-5, the J call TRBJ2-1, with 13 bases fitting TRBD2. Trimming took 0 bases from V and 10 from J; bases not matched to a gene: 9. Germline V CDR1 and CDR2: LGHNT, FRNRAP. This CDR3 spans 17 amino acids. The CDR3 coding sequence is TGTGCTAGTGGTTTGGTACTAGCGGGGGGGCCGTCAGTGGAGCAGTTCTTC. Its translation: CASGLVLAGGPSVEQFF. Combining the CDR3 with reference TRBV12-5 and TRBJ2-1 gives the whole variable domain DARVTQTPRHKVTEMGQEVTMRCQPILGHNTVFWYRQTMMQGLELLAYFRNRAPLDDSGMPKDRFSAEMPDATLATLKIQPSEPRDSAVYFCASGLVLAGGPSVEQFFGPGTRLTVL.

V usage is TRBV9 and J usage is TRBJ1-2, with D uncertain. The length of the CDR3 is 14 residues. V lost 0 bases to trimming and J lost 5 bases, with 11 bases between them. Germline V gene data show CDR1 as SGDLS and CDR2 as YYNGEE. As DNA, the CDR3 is TGTGCCAGCAGCGTAGGGATGGACGGATATGGCTACACCTTC. It yields the protein CASSVGMDGYGYTF.

This clone was seen a handful of times. CDR3 amino acids: CASNQGTIGSPLHF. The DNA of the CDR3 is TGTGCCAGCAACCAAGGGACAATAGGTTCACCCCTCCACTTT. The chain uses TRBV7-2 and TRBJ1-6; D is perhaps TRBD1 (6 bases). CDR3 length: 14 amino acids. The V gene's germline CDR1 is SGHTA and CDR2 FQGNSA. V dropped 7 bases and J dropped 9 bases, with 16 bases sitting between them.

This clone was recorded a few times. The V call is TRBV11-3, the J call TRBJ2-3; the D gene is possibly TRBD2 (5 bases). V lost 4 bases and J lost 4, with 9 bases in between. Germline V gene lookup returns CDR1 SGHNT and CDR2 YENEEA. This CDR3 has 13 residues. CDR3 coding DNA: TGTGCCAGCAGCTCATCTAGCCCAGATACGCAGTATTTT. It translates to CASSSSSPDTQYF.

The rearrangement uses TRBV7-9 and TRBJ2-2; 11 bases agree with TRBD2. Germline V lookup: CDR1 SEHNR, CDR2 FQNEAQ (reference sequence). The CDR3 loop spans 16 amino acids. V was pared by 1 base and J by 7 bases, with 5 bases of the junction left unmatched. Written as DNA, the CDR3 is TGTGCCAGCAGCTTAGGGACGGGACTAGCGGTCGGGGAGCTGTTTTTT. It is translated as CASSLGTGLAVGELFF.

The chain combines TRBV18 with TRBJ2-2, with D unresolved. CDR3 size: 17 residues. Germline lookup yields CDR1 KGHSH and CDR2 LQKENI. Trimming took off 4 bases at V and 4 bases at J, with 19 bases between the two ends. CDR3 DNA: TGTGCCAGCTCACTGCTCGCGGTGGTCACGTCCACCGGGGAGCTGTTTTTT. Encoded protein: CASSLLAVVTSTGELFF.

The chain links TRBV9 to TRBJ2-3; tentative D call: TRBD2 (6 bases). The CDR3 is 15 residues long. The V end lost 4 bases, the J end lost 2 bases, and 14 bases lay between the germline ends. Germline CDR1 and CDR2: SGDLS and YYNGEE. CDR3 region: CASSPGGVATDTQYF. In DNA form, the CDR3 reads TGTGCCAGCAGCCCGGGCGGGGTTGCCACAGATACGCAGTATTTT.

For the CDR3, the DNA is TGTGCCAGCAGCTTAGAACCCAGCGGGGGCGGGACCCAGTACTTC. It encodes CASSLEPSGGGTQYF. V gene TRBV7-2 combines with J gene TRBJ2-5, with 8 nucleotides matching TRBD2. The CDR3 covers 15 residues. J lost 7 bases, V lost 1 base, and 8 bases had no gene match. Germline values: CDR1 SGHTA, CDR2 FQGNSA.

This chain connects TRBV19 to TRBJ1-2, with TRBD1 matching 8 bases. Germline values: CDR1 LNHDA, CDR2 SQIVND (reference sequence). With V trimmed by 5 bases and J by 8 bases, 13 bases remained unmatched. This CDR3 comprises 15 residues. In DNA, the CDR3 is TGTGCCAGTAGTTCCCGGACAGGGAATTATAGAGGCTACACCTTC. It is translated as CASSSRTGNYRGYTF.

This clone was recorded a few times. This chain uses TRBV28 with TRBJ1-6; D is undetermined. Trimming removed 4 bases at V and 7 bases at J, with 8 bases between. The V gene's germline CDR1 is MDHEN and CDR2 SYDVKM. The CDR3 covers 13 residues. CDR3 residues: CASSYIRNSPLHF. The DNA for the CDR3 is TGTGCCAGCAGTTATATAAGGAATTCACCCCTCCACTTT.

Here the CDR3 DNA reads TGTGCCAGCAGGCATATCAGACAGGGGCCCTCCGAGCAGTACTTC. Amino acids: CASRHIRQGPSEQYF. The chain has TRBV6-6 and TRBJ2-7, with 8 bases aligning to TRBD1. Germline values: CDR1 MNHNY, CDR2 SVGAGI (reference sequence). CDR3 length: 15 residues. Trimming took 6 bases from V and 6 from J; bases not matched to a gene: 13.